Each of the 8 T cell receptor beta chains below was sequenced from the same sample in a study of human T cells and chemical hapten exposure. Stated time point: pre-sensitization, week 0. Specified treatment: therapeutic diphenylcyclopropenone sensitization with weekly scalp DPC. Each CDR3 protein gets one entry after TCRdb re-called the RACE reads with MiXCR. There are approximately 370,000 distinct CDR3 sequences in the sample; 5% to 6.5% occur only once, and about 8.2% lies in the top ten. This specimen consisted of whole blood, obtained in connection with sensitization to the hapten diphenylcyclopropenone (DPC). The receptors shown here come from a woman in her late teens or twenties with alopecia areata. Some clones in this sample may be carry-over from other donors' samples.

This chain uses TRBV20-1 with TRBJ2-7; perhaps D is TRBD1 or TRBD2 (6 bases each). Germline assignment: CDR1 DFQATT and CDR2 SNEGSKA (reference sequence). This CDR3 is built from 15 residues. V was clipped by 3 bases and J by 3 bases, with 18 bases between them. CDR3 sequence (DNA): TGCAGTGCTAGCGGGGGTAACAGGGACCTCTACGAGCAGTACTTC. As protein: CSASGGNRDLYEQYF.

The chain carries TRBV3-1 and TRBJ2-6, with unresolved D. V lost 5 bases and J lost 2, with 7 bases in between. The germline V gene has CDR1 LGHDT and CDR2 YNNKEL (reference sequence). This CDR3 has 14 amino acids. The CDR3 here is CASSKAPGANVLTF. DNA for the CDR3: TGTGCCAGCAGCAAAGCCCCTGGGGCCAACGTCCTGACTTTC.

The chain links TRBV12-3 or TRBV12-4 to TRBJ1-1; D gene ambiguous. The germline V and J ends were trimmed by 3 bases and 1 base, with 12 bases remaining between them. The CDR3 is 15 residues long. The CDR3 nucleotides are TGTGCCAGCAGTTTTTCTCCAACGGCGAACACTGAAGCTTTCTTT. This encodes CASSFSPTANTEAFF.

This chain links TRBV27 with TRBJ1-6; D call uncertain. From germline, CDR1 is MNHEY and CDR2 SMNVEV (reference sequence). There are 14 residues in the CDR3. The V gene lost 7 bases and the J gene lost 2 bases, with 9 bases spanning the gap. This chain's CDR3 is CASNRNPYNSPLHF. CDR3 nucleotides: TGTGCCAGCAACCGGAACCCCTATAATTCACCCCTCCACTTT.

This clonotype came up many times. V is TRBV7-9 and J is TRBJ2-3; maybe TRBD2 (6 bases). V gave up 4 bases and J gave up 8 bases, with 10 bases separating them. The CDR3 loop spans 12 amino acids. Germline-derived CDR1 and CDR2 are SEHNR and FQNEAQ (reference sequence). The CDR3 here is CASSSEAGTQYF. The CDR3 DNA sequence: TGTGCCAGCAGCTCAGAAGCGGGTACGCAGTATTTT.

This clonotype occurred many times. In DNA form, the CDR3 reads TGCAGTGCGCCAGTGACAGGGATCTCACCCCTCCACTTT. This codes for CSAPVTGISPLHF. This chain links TRBV20-1 with TRBJ1-6, with 7 bases that match TRBD1. The CDR3 consists of 13 residues. The J segment lost 10 bases and the V segment lost 6 bases, leaving 9 bases of the junction unmatched. CDR1 is DFQATT, CDR2 SNEGSKA, per germline (reference sequence).

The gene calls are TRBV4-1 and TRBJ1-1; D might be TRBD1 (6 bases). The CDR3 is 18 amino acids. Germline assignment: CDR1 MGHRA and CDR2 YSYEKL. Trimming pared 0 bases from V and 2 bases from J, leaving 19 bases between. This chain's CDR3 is CASSQDKGVRGRNTEAFF. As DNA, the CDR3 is TGCGCCAGCAGCCAAGATAAGGGGGTCAGGGGCAGAAACACTGAAGCTTTCTTT.

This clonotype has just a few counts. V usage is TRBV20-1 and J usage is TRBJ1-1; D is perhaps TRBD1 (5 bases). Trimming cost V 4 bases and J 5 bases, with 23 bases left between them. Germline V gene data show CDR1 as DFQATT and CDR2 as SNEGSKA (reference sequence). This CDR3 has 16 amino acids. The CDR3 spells CSANPRERFRNTEAFF. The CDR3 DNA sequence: TGCAGTGCTAACCCCAGGGAAAGATTTCGGAATACTGAAGCTTTCTTT.